Below, 5 T cell receptor beta chains from the same sample are listed, as sequenced in a study of tissue T cells after allogeneic stem cell transplantation. Produced via immunoSEQ multiplex PCR; TCRdb's table is partial and in-frame only. In the table there are 12,000 or so clones, 70% of which are singletons. The sample was tissue from the right colon, taken at autopsy. These receptors originate from a woman between 18 and 49 years old with breast cancer.

This chain links TRBV5-4 with TRBJ2-3; D is unresolved. The CDR3 spans 13 residues. The germline CDR1 and CDR2 sequences are SGHNT and YYREEE (reference sequence). V lost 4 bases and J lost 1, with 7 bases in between. CDR3 nucleotides: TGTGCCAGCAGCAAAGAAGGCACAGATACGCAGTATTTT. It yields the protein CASSKEGTDTQYF.

The V gene is TRBV11-2, the J gene TRBJ1-4; tentative D call: TRBD1 (6 bases). The CDR3 contains 14 residues. V gave up 3 bases and J gave up 5 bases, with 10 bases separating them. CDR1 SGHAT and CDR2 FQNNGV come from the germline V gene. CDR3 DNA: TGTGCCAGCAGCTTCCGGGGGGCGAATGAAAAACTGTTTTTT. This gives the protein CASSFRGANEKLFF.

This clone was observed a few times. This rearrangement joins TRBV2 to TRBJ2-7; 7 bases line up with TRBD1. Germline values: CDR1 SNHLY, CDR2 FYNNEI. This CDR3 spans 15 amino acids. J was trimmed by 2 bases and V by 7 bases; bases with no gene match: 11. CDR3 loop: CASIILATGPYEQYF. DNA for the CDR3: TGTGCCAGCATCATATTAGCGACAGGGCCCTACGAGCAGTACTTC.

This rearrangement joins TRBV18 to TRBJ2-1, with D possibly being TRBD2 (6 bases). CDR1 and CDR2 from the germline V gene are KGHSH and LQKENI. The CDR3 has 16 amino acids. Trimming shortened V by 0 bases and J by 3 bases, and 12 bases separated the two germline ends. Here the CDR3 DNA reads TGTGCCAGCTCACCACCGCGGGCGGGGATCTACAATGAGCAGTTCTTC. Translated: CASSPPRAGIYNEQFF.

V is TRBV6-6 and J is TRBJ2-7; D is perhaps TRBD2 (6 bases). The V and J ends lost 2 bases and 1 base respectively, with 9 bases between them. The CDR3 is 14 residues long. Germline V gives CDR1 MNHNY, CDR2 SVGAGI (reference sequence). The CDR3 reads CASSYVGGSYEQYF. The CDR3 DNA sequence: TGTGCCAGCAGTTACGTGGGGGGATCCTACGAGCAGTACTTC.